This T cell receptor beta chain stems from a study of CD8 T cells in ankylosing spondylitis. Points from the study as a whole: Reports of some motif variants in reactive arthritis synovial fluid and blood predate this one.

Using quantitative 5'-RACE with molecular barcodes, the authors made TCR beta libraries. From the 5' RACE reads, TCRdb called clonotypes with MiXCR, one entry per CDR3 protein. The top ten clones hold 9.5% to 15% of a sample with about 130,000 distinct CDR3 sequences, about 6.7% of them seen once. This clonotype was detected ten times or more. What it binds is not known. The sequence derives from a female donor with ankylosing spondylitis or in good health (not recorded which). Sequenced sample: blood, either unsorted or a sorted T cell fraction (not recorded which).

The CDR3 nucleotides read TGTGCCAGCAGTCCTCCGGCGTTGTGGGAGCAGTACTTC. Translating gives CASSPPALWEQYF. The chain recombines TRBV28 with TRBJ2-7; D remains ambiguous. The CDR3 spans 13 residues. V lost 5 bases and J lost 7, with 15 bases in between. In germline, CDR1 is MDHEN, CDR2 SYDVKM.